The rows below give T cell receptor beta chains drawn from one sample of a study of vaccination and CD4 T cells after COVID-19. No antigen has been assigned to these receptors. Using its own MiXCR run on the PCR reads, TCRdb lists one record per CDR3 protein. The sample yields fewer than 20,000 distinct CDR3 sequences, around 40% seen once. The specimen comprised CD4+ T cells from blood, cultured in vitro, sampled about 7 months after SARS-CoV-2 vaccination. The receptors come from a human donor who had recovered from COVID-19. Both conserved end residues are part of each CDR3. Fields, in order: J gene, clone size, V gene, D gene, CDR3 protein, CDR3 DNA. The D gene is left open where the match is weak. The size field is filled for only some rows; it gives once, few, many or a size class.

TRBJ1-5 | NA | TRBV10-3 | NA | CAIRVDGNGPQHF | TGTGCCATCAGGGTAGACGGTAACGGGCCCCAGCATTTT
TRBJ2-3 | NA | TRBV20-1 | NA | CSALIDTDTQYF | TGCAGTGCTCTCATCGACACAGATACGCAGTATTTT
TRBJ2-1 | NA | TRBV7-8 | TRBD1 | CASSIDRGGEQFF | TGTGCCAGCAGCATTGACAGGGGGGGTGAGCAGTTCTTC
TRBJ1-6 | few | TRBV9 | NA | CASSFTGLGGSPLHF | TGTGCCAGCAGCTTCACAGGGTTGGGGGGTTCACCCCTCCACTTT
TRBJ2-2 | NA | TRBV11-1 | NA | CASGGGETGELFF | TGTGCCAGCGGCGGTGGGGAGACCGGGGAGCTGTTTTTT
TRBJ1-1 | few | TRBV7-9 | NA | CASSFLYDIDTEAFF | TGTGCCAGCAGCTTTCTCTATGACATAGACACTGAAGCTTTCTTT
TRBJ1-5 | NA | TRBV18 | TRBD1 | CASSPKGTGVGNQPQHF | TGTGCCAGCTCACCAAAAGGGACAGGGGTGGGCAATCAGCCCCAGCATTTT
TRBJ2-1 | NA | TRBV19 | TRBD1 | CASSLPPGQSYNEQFF | TGTGCCAGTAGTCTCCCACCGGGACAGTCCTACAATGAGCAGTTCTTC
TRBJ2-3 | NA | TRBV24-1 | NA | CATSEQGGTQYF | TGTGCCACCAGTGAGCAGGGAGGTACGCAGTATTTT
TRBJ1-3 | few | TRBV15 | NA | CATSRNRVGENTIYF | TGTGCCACCAGCAGGAACAGGGTTGGTGAAAACACCATATATTTT
TRBJ2-3 | NA | TRBV20-1 | TRBD2 | CSARRLAETDTQYF | TGCAGTGCTAGACGGCTAGCGGAAACAGATACGCAGTATTTT
TRBJ2-5 | NA | TRBV2 | NA | CASSGVFEETQYF | TGTGCCAGCAGTGGGGTTTTCGAGGAGACCCAGTACTTC
TRBJ1-2 | once | TRBV6-1 | TRBD1 | CASSSPGTGVTNYGYTF | TGTGCCAGCAGCTCCCCAGGGACAGGGGTTACTAACTATGGCTACACCTTC
TRBJ1-1 | NA | TRBV5-4 | TRBD1 | CASTSPGQGNTEAFF | TGTGCCAGCACCTCACCGGGACAGGGAAACACTGAAGCTTTCTTT
TRBJ2-3 | NA | TRBV7-2 | NA | CASSPWGGSTDTQYF | TGTGCCAGCAGCCCCTGGGGGGGCTCTACAGATACGCAGTATTTT
TRBJ2-1 | NA | TRBV7-2 | TRBD2 | CASSQSRGGFDEQFF | TGTGCCAGCAGCCAAAGCCGCGGGGGGTTCGATGAGCAGTTCTTC
TRBJ1-6 | few | TRBV20-1 | TRBD1 | CSAIGGPYNSPLHF | TGCAGTGCTATAGGGGGCCCCTATAATTCACCCCTCCACTTT
TRBJ2-2 | few | TRBV6-1 | NA | CASKEWQENTGELFF | TGTGCCAGCAAGGAATGGCAGGAGAACACCGGGGAGCTGTTTTTT
TRBJ1-2 | NA | TRBV18 | NA | CASSRGDKNYGYTF | TGTGCCAGCTCACGGGGGGACAAAAACTATGGCTACACCTTC
TRBJ2-3 | NA | TRBV19 | NA | CASGRYDTQYF | TGTGCCAGTGGACGTTATGATACGCAGTATTTT
TRBJ2-1 | NA | TRBV19 | NA | CASSQNTYNEQFF | TGTGCCAGTAGCCAAAATACCTACAATGAGCAGTTCTTC
TRBJ1-2 | NA | TRBV7-6 | NA | CASSLDGTSGYTF | TGTGCCAGCAGCTTAGACGGCACATCAGGCTACACCTTC